What follows describes a single TCR beta chain. The CDR3 totals 14 residues. Trimming at V came to 5 bases and at J to 7 bases, leaving 10 bases not matched to a gene. CDR1 is LNHNV, CDR2 YYDKDF, per germline (reference sequence). The sample is drawn from a study of blood T cell repertoires in COVID-19. Study information: Acute and convalescent COVID-19 samples came from the United States, Italy and Spain.

In the original workflow: Quantification of nucleated cells was approximated via reference gene primer amplification. The table came from immunoSEQ multiplex PCR; TCRdb's copy has only in-frame clones and leaves some out. That table furnishes V, J and clone size, whereas the DNA furnished D and trimming. The sample records 200,000 to 250,000 clones, about 83% being singletons. Sequences were obtained from peripheral blood. The TCR sequence derives from a woman in her thirties with COVID-19, enrolled during active disease. The chain is built from TRBV15 and TRBJ2-7; 8 bases are a match to TRBD1. In DNA form, the CDR3 reads TGTGCCACCAGCTACCGGACAGGGAACGGGGAGCAGTACTTC. It is translated as CATSYRTGNGEQYF.